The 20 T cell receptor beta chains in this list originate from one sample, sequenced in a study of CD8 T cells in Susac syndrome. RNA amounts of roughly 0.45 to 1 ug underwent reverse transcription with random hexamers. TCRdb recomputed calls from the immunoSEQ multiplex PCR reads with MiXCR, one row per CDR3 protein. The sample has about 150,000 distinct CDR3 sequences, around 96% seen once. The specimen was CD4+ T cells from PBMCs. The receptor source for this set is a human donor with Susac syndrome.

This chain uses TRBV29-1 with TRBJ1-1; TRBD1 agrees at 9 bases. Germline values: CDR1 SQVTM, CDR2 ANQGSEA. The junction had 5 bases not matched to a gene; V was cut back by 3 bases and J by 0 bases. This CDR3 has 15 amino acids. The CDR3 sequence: CSVDTGQGMNTEAFF. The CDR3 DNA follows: TGCAGCGTTGACACAGGACAGGGGATGAACACTGAAGCTTTCTTT.

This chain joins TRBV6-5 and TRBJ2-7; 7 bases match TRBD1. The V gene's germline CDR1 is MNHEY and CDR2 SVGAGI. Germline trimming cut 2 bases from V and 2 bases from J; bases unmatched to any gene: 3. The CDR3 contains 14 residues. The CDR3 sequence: CASSYGTATYEQYF. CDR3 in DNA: TGTGCCAGCAGTTACGGGACAGCAACCTACGAGCAGTACTTC.

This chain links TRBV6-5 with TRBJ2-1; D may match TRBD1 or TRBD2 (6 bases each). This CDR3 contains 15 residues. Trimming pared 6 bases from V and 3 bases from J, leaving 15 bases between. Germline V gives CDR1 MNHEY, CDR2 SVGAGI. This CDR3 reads CASRTGGGFYNEQFF. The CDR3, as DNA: TGTGCCAGCAGAACCGGGGGCGGTTTCTACAATGAGCAGTTCTTC.

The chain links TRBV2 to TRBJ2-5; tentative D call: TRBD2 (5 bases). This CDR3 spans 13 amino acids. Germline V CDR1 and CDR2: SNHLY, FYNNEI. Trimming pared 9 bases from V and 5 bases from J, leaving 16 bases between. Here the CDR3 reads CARKTADGETQYF. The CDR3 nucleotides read TGTGCCAGAAAAACAGCGGACGGGGAGACCCAGTACTTC.

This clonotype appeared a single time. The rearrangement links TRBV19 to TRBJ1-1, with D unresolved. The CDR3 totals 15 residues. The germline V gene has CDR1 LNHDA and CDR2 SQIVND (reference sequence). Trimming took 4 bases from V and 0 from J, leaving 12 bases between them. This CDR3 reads CASSKRAEMNTEAFF. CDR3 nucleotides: TGTGCCAGTAGTAAGAGAGCCGAGATGAACACTGAAGCTTTCTTT.

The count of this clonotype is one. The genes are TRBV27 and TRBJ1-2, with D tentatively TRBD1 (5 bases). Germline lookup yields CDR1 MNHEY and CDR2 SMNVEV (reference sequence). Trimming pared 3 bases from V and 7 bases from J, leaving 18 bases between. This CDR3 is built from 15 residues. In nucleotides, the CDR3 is TGTGCCAGCAGTTTTAGGGGATCCCGAGAATCTGGCTACACCTTC. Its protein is CASSFRGSRESGYTF.

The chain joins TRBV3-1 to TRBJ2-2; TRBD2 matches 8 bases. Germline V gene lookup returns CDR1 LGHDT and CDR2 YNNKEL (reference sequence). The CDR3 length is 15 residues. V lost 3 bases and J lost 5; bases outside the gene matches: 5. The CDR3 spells CASSQRGAGTGELFF. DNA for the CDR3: TGTGCCAGCAGCCAGCGGGGGGCCGGAACCGGGGAGCTGTTTTTT.

In DNA, the CDR3 is TGTGCCAGCAACCCATGGGGACAGGGGCTTTCACCCCTCCACTTT. This translates into CASNPWGQGLSPLHF. V gene TRBV28 combines with J gene TRBJ1-6, with 10 positions matching TRBD1. Germline trimming cut 7 bases from V and 9 bases from J; bases unmatched to any gene: 9. Germline values: CDR1 MDHEN, CDR2 SYDVKM. This CDR3 spans 15 amino acids.

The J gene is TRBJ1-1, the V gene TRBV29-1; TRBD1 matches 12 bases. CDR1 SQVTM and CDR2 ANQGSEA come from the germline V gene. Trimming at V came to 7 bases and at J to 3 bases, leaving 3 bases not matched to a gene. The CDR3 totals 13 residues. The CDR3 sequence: CSAGTGGDTEAFF. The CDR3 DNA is TGCAGCGCCGGGACAGGGGGCGACACTGAAGCTTTCTTT.

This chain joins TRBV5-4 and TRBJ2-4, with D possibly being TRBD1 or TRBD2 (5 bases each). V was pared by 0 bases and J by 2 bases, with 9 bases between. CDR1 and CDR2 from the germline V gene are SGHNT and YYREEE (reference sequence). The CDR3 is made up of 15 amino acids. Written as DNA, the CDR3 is TGTGCCAGCAGCTTGGCCGGGGCAACCAAAAACATTCAGTACTTC. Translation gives CASSLAGATKNIQYF.

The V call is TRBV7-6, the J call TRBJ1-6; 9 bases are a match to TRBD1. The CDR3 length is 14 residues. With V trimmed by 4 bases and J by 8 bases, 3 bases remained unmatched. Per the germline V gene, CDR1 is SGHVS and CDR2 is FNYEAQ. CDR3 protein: CASSWTGADSPLHF. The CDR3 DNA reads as TGTGCCAGCAGCTGGACAGGGGCGGATTCACCCCTCCACTTT.

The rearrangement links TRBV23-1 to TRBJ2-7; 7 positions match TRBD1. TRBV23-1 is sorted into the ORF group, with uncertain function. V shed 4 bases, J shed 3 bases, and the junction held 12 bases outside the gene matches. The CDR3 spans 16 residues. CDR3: CASSPPGQGDFYEQYF. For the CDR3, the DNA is TGCGCCAGCAGTCCACCGGGGCAGGGGGATTTCTACGAGCAGTACTTC.

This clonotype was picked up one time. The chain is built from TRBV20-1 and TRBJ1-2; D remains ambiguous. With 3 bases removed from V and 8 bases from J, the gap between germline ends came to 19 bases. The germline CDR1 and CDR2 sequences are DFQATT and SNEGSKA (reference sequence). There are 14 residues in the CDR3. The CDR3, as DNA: TGCAGTGCTAGTCCGAACAGCCCGCAGTCCGGCTACACCTTC. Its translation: CSASPNSPQSGYTF.

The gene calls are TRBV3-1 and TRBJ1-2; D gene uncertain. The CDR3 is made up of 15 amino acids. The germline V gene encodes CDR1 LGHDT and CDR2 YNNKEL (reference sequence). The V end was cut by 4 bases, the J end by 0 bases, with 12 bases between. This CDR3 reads CASSRGTVSNYGYTF. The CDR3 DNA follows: TGTGCCAGCAGCCGAGGCACGGTGTCTAACTATGGCTACACCTTC. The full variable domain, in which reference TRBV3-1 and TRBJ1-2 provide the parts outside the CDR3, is DTAVSQTPKYLVTQMGNDKSIKCEQNLGHDTMYWYKQDSKKFLKIMFSYNNKELIINETVPNRFSPKSPDKAHLNLHINSLELGDSAVYFCASSRGTVSNYGYTFGSGTRLTVV.

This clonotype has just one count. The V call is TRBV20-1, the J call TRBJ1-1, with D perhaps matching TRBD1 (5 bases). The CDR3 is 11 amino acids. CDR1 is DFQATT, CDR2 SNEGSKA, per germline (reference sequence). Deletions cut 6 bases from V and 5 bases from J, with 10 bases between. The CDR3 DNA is TGCAGTGCGCCGACAGTAACTGAAGCTTTCTTT. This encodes CSAPTVTEAFF.

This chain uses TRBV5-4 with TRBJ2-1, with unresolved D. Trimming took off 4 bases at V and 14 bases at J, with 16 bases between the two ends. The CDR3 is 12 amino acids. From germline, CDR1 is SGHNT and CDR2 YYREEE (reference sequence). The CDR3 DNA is TGTGCCAGCAGCCCGGGCCGAGAGGAAGAGTTCTTC. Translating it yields CASSPGREEEFF.

CDR3 sequence reads: CASSFGLSYEQYF. The CDR3 bases are TGTGCCAGCAGTTTTGGCCTTTCCTACGAGCAGTACTTC. The rearrangement uses TRBV12-3 or TRBV12-4 and TRBJ2-7, with no clear D. Trimming pared 3 bases from V and 1 base from J, leaving 7 bases between. The length of the CDR3 is 13 residues.

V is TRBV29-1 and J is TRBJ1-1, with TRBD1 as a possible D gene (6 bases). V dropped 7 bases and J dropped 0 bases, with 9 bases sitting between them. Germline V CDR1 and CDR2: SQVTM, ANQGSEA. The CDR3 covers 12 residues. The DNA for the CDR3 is TGCAGCGGGGGACATATGAACACTGAAGCTTTCTTT. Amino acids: CSGGHMNTEAFF. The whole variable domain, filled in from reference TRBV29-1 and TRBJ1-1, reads SAVISQKPSRDICQRGTSLTIQCQVDSQVTMMFWYRQQPGQSLTLIATANQGSEATYESGFVIDKFPISRPNLTFSTLTVSNMSPEDSSIYLCSGGHMNTEAFFGQGTRLTVV.

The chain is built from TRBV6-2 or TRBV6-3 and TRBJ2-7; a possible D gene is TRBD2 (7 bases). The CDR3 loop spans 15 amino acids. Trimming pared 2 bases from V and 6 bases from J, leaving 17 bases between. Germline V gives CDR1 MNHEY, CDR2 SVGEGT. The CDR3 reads CASSYDRGATGEQYF. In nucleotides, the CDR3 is TGTGCCAGCAGTTACGATCGGGGGGCCACCGGCGAGCAGTACTTC.

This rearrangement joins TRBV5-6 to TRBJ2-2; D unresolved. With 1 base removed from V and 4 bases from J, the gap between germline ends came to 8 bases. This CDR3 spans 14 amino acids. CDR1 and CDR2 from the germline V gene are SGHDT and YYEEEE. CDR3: CASSLSRGTGELFF. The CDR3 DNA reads TGTGCCAGCAGCTTGTCGCGTGGCACCGGGGAGCTGTTTTTT.